What follows is one T cell receptor (beta chain) and its context. Only in-frame clones appear in the TCRdb table, and some are missing; sequencing was by immunoSEQ multiplex PCR. This table has over 110,000 clones, about four fifths appearing once. This entry is derived from a study of blood T cell repertoires in COVID-19. Study in general: COVID-19 samples, acute and convalescent, were from the United States, Italy and Spain. T cells, B-cell-depleted T cells, or PBMCs supplied cDNA or gDNA.

Everyone who took part was roughly 18 to 89 years old, and they came from 24 US areas. Participants' reported clinical history set cohort assignment. The CDR3 has 13 amino acids. Trimming left V 5 bases short and J 6 bases short, with 13 bases between. CDR1 and CDR2 (germline): KGHSH, LQKENI. The rearrangement joins TRBV18 to TRBJ1-2; D might be TRBD1 (6 bases). The sequence was obtained from a man aged 40-49 years with acute COVID-19. Sequenced input: PBMCs or T cells enriched from blood (not recorded which). The CDR3 loop is CASSDDRLHGYTF. The CDR3 DNA is TGTGCCAGCTCAGACGACAGGCTTCATGGCTACACCTTC.